Below are 13 T cell receptor beta chains sequenced from a single sample in a study of cytomegalovirus exposure and HLA in healthy donors. Researchers ran the PCR with 60 Vbeta and 13 Jbeta primers. Here immunoSEQ multiplex PCR was the method, and the copy in TCRdb shows in-frame clones only, minus some. The table has about 160,000 clones, less than 85% seen once. The specimen was PBMCs. The origin of the receptors is a man in his fifties or sixties in good health and CMV-seropositive.

This clone was detected only a few times. This chain uses TRBV7-2 with TRBJ2-1, with 9 bases matching TRBD2. Germline V gene sequence: CDR1 SGHTA, CDR2 FQGNSA. The CDR3 loop spans 16 amino acids. The ends lost 1 base at V and 9 bases at J; junction bases unmatched: 10. The CDR3 DNA sequence: TGTGCCAGCAGCTTAGAGCCAGCGGGAGGACGTAGTGAGCAGTTCTTC. Protein sequence: CASSLEPAGGRSEQFF.

The CDR3 DNA reads TGCGCCAGCAGCTTGGGATTCTCGGGGTACAATGAGCAGTTCTTC. Protein: CASSLGFSGYNEQFF. The chain is built from TRBV5-1 and TRBJ2-1, with TRBD2 as a possible D gene (5 bases). The CDR3 covers 15 residues. V dropped 0 bases and J dropped 4 bases, with 11 bases sitting between them. Germline V gene lookup returns CDR1 SGHRS and CDR2 YFSETQ.

This rearrangement joins TRBV5-5 to TRBJ2-7; 12 bases fit TRBD1. V lost 4 bases, J lost 4 bases, and 6 bases stayed unmatched. The CDR3 runs to 15 residues. CDR1 is SGHKS, CDR2 YYEKEE, per germline (reference sequence). CDR3 nucleotides: TGTGCCAGCAGCATGGGGACAGGGGGCTTTTACGAGCAGTACTTC. Translation gives CASSMGTGGFYEQYF. Filled out from reference TRBV5-5 and TRBJ2-7, the complete variable domain reads DAGVTQSPTHLIKTRGQQVTLRCSPISGHKSVSWYQQVLGQGPQFIFQYYEKEERGRGNFPDRFSARQFPNYSSELNVNALLLGDSALYLCASSMGTGGFYEQYFGPGTRLTVT.

The rearrangement links TRBV4-2 to TRBJ2-5, with D possibly matching TRBD1 (6 bases). V shed 2 bases and J shed 5 bases, with 18 bases lying between them. CDR3 length: 16 amino acids. Germline values: CDR1 LGHNA, CDR2 YNFKEQ. This chain's CDR3 is CASSQSLNPQGETQYF. In DNA form, the CDR3 reads TGTGCCAGCAGCCAAAGTTTAAACCCACAGGGCGAGACCCAGTACTTC.

The CDR3 DNA reads TGTGCCAGCACCTTCGACACCACCCCTCGGGGAGCTTTCTTT. Amino acids: CASTFDTTPRGAFF. This chain links TRBV5-4 with TRBJ1-1; D unresolved. Trimming took 6 bases from V and 10 from J, leaving 22 bases between them. Per the germline V gene, CDR1 is SGHNT and CDR2 is YYREEE (reference sequence). This CDR3 has 14 amino acids.

This clone was observed once. This chain joins TRBV18 and TRBJ2-5, with 10 bases identical to TRBD2. Looked up from germline, CDR1 is KGHSH and CDR2 is LQKENI. There are 14 residues in the CDR3. The V and J ends lost 4 bases and 2 bases, in that order; junction bases with no gene match: 1. The CDR3 spells CASSQLAGQETQYF. CDR3 bases: TGTGCCAGCTCACAACTAGCGGGACAAGAGACCCAGTACTTC.

The sample holds a few counts of this clone. The chain links TRBV19 to TRBJ2-3; TRBD2 matches at 13 bases. V gave up 8 bases and J gave up 3 bases; unmatched junction bases: 11. This CDR3 comprises 17 residues. Germline-derived CDR1 and CDR2 are LNHDA and SQIVND (reference sequence). In nucleotides, the CDR3 is TGTGCCAGTTCGAAGCCGGGACTAGCGGGACATACAGATACGCAGTATTTT. Its translation: CASSKPGLAGHTDTQYF.

This chain uses TRBV2 with TRBJ2-3; D is unresolved. Germline V gene lookup returns CDR1 SNHLY and CDR2 FYNNEI. CDR3 length: 11 amino acids. Trimming pared 5 bases from V and 6 bases from J, leaving 6 bases between. The CDR3 DNA is TGTGCCAGCAGTCCCGAGGATACGCAGTATTTT. It yields the protein CASSPEDTQYF.

V and J are TRBV28 and TRBJ2-3; 7 nucleotides agree with TRBD2. CDR3 size: 14 residues. Losses at the gene ends were 4 bases for V and 0 bases for J; bases not matched to a gene: 1. CDR1 MDHEN and CDR2 SYDVKM come from the germline V gene. The CDR3 coding sequence is TGTGCCAGCAGTTATAGCGGGAGCACAGATACGCAGTATTTT. Its protein product is CASSYSGSTDTQYF.

The chain links TRBV5-8 to TRBJ1-1, with D hard to call. With 0 bases removed from V and 0 bases from J, the gap between germline ends came to 6 bases. The germline CDR1 and CDR2 sequences are SGHTS and YDEGEE. This CDR3 is 14 amino acids long. The CDR3 sequence is CASSLGLLNTEAFF. CDR3 nucleotides: TGTGCCAGCAGCTTGGGACTCTTGAACACTGAAGCTTTCTTT.

Regarding this clone: The same CDR3 is also encoded by other DNA sequences in this sample. The chain links TRBV30 to TRBJ1-6, with 7 bases aligning to TRBD1. The CDR3 spans 14 residues. V was clipped by 0 bases and J by 5 bases; unmatched bases: 1. The germline CDR1 and CDR2 sequences are GTSNPN and SVGIG (reference sequence). The CDR3 is CAWSVGQDNSPLHF. The CDR3 DNA is TGTGCCTGGAGTGTAGGACAGGATAATTCACCCCTCCACTTT.

The gene calls are TRBV7-2 and TRBJ2-2; D is unresolved. V gave up 5 bases and J gave up 0 bases, with 16 bases separating them. CDR3 length: 17 amino acids. CDR1 is SGHTA, CDR2 FQGNSA, per germline. The CDR3 coding sequence is TGTGCCAGCAGCCCACCCCCCGGCAGGCCGAACACCGGGGAGCTGTTTTTT. It yields the protein CASSPPPGRPNTGELFF.

The chain combines TRBV28 with TRBJ2-7; 11 bases map to TRBD1. CDR1 is MDHEN and CDR2 is SYDVKM in the germline V gene. Unmatched junction bases numbered 7, after V lost 6 bases and J lost 3 bases. The CDR3 is made up of 15 amino acids. In DNA, the CDR3 is TGTGCCAGCAGCTCAACCGGGACAGGGGGCTACGAGCAGTACTTC. Encoded protein: CASSSTGTGGYEQYF.